This T cell receptor (beta chain) was documented in a study of shared clonotypes between healthy human individuals. General study results and limits: Sequencing depth was expected to influence donor clonotype sharing.

In regard to this clone: The antigen is undetermined.

Trimming pared 4 bases from V and 4 bases from J, leaving 5 bases between. Germline V gene lookup returns CDR1 SGHRS and CDR2 YFSETQ. CDR3 length: 12 residues. TCRdb's copy holds only in-frame clones and misses some; the assay was immunoSEQ multiplex PCR. This table holds approximately 240,000 clones, over 50% found once. The origin of this receptor is a man aged 25-40 years in good health. This rearrangement joins TRBV5-1 to TRBJ2-2, with no clear D. The sequencing sample was made of memory CD4+ T cells sorted from blood. Subset: CD45RA-negative fraction. The CDR3 spells CASSLPTGELFF. In DNA, the CDR3 is TGCGCCAGCAGCCTCCCCACCGGGGAGCTGTTTTTT.